This record covers a single T cell receptor beta chain. Its antigen is currently unknown. This sample was taken from a study of radiotherapy plus CTLA-4 blockade in lung cancer. At the level of the study: Of all patients, over 15% responded objectively and 25% to 35% showed disease control. Points from the study as a whole: With interferon-beta, early dynamics of blood T cell clones were reported to best predict response.

Some clones are missing from TCRdb's copy, which holds only in-frame ones; the method was immunoSEQ multiplex PCR. Of 50,000 to 85,000 clones listed, around 86% are singletons. J was trimmed by 5 bases and V by 4 bases; bases with no gene match: 10. The CDR3 consists of 15 residues. Looked up from germline, CDR1 is SGHVS and CDR2 is FNYEAQ. This TCR came from a human donor with non-small cell lung cancer who had a partial response to radiotherapy plus ipilimumab. The sample here was peripheral blood, taken from a patient treated with radiotherapy plus ipilimumab. The chain employs TRBV7-6 and TRBJ1-1, with 7 bases that match TRBD1. As DNA, the CDR3 is TGTGCCAGCAGCTACGGAACAGGGGAAGGGACTGAAGCTTTCTTT. Protein product: CASSYGTGEGTEAFF.